This TCR beta chain was sequenced for a study of T cell changes during pregnancy in multiple sclerosis. CDR3 length: 15 amino acids. The V gene's germline CDR1 is MNHNS and CDR2 SASEGT. The assay was immunoSEQ multiplex PCR, and TCRdb's table has in-frame clones only and misses some. The profile shows approximately 49,000 clones, approximately 92% of them singletons. Sequenced material: peripheral blood, taken after pregnancy. V usage is TRBV6-1 and J usage is TRBJ2-5; the D is unclear. The closer fit of TRBJ2-7 to the DNA end suggests the J call may be wrong. The sequence derives from a female donor with multiple sclerosis, enrolled in a pregnancy study. This chain's CDR3 is CASSVSPGQVYEQYF. The CDR3 DNA is TGTGCCAGCAGTGTCTCACCCGGCCAGGTCTACGAGCAGTACTTC.